The rows below give T cell receptor beta chains drawn from one sample of a study of blood T cells in healthy people across ages. From the 5' RACE reads, TCRdb called clonotypes with MiXCR, one entry per CDR3 protein. The table includes around 870,000 distinct CDR3 sequences, 25% to 35% detected once. The sequenced material came from blood. These receptors were obtained from an elderly woman in good health. CDR3s include the opening cysteine and the closing phenylalanine or tryptophan. Clone size is not always given. Where it is, it says once, few, many or a class for expanded clones.

j_call	clone_size	v_call	cdr3_aa
TRBJ2-5	many	TRBV7-2	CASSYQQGLQETQYF
TRBJ2-1	once	TRBV20-1	CSADIDLSYNEQFF
TRBJ2-5	many	TRBV4-2	CASSQDISGGRSGTQYF
TRBJ1-5	.	TRBV2	CASSEFGVSQPQHF
TRBJ2-5	.	TRBV20-1	CSARKGQGDPETQYF
TRBJ2-3	many	TRBV12-3/TRBV12-4	CASSQPDRGTDTQYF
TRBJ2-7	.	TRBV12-3/TRBV12-4	CASSLSGGAFNEQYF
TRBJ1-6	many	TRBV10-2	CASSHRGNSPLHF
TRBJ1-5	.	TRBV6-1	CANLSGQGHQPQHF
TRBJ2-3	.	TRBV9	CASSDGSRGTDTQYF
TRBJ2-7	many	TRBV28	CASSRTENEQYF
TRBJ2-3	.	TRBV25-1	CASSEQLGGGTDTQYF
TRBJ2-5	many	TRBV6-5	CASSYWRGKGQETQYF
TRBJ2-5	.	TRBV6-5	CASSYSWAPTTETQYF
TRBJ2-1	many	TRBV6-2/TRBV6-3	CASSYISGGQFF
TRBJ1-5	many	TRBV7-2	CASSSQGQGAKQPQHF
TRBJ2-5	many	TRBV6-2/TRBV6-3	CASRGLAGLRETQYF
TRBJ2-4	.	TRBV6-1	CASSELGGRTKLAKNIQYF
TRBJ1-2	.	TRBV20-1	CSARDVGGTGLYGYTF
TRBJ1-2	many	TRBV12-3/TRBV12-4	CASSLNYGYTF
TRBJ2-5	many	TRBV20-1	CSAQSGLAGGSLQETQYF
TRBJ2-1	many	TRBV6-2/TRBV6-3	CASSYLAGHMARGFF
TRBJ2-3	.	TRBV2	CASVGVGGTGAQYF
TRBJ2-1	many	TRBV25-1	CASSAEPGLASNEQFF
TRBJ2-5	many	TRBV7-8	CASSFTGRETQYF
TRBJ1-2	many	TRBV28	CASRPGRRYGYTF
TRBJ2-3	.	TRBV4-1	CASSQERAGEDTQYF
TRBJ1-6	.	TRBV3-1	CASSLSQDISPLHF
TRBJ2-1	once	TRBV7-2	CASSQAATRSSYNEQFF
TRBJ1-1	.	TRBV10-3	CAIRTGAGLRTEAFF
.	.	TRBV20-1	CSASSTSGGTYEQYF
TRBJ2-7	many	TRBV12-3/TRBV12-4	CASSFTGGNEQYF
TRBJ2-7	.	TRBV12-3/TRBV12-4	CASSLATGTPGAQYF
TRBJ1-4	.	TRBV12-3/TRBV12-4	CASSREGGFEKLFF
TRBJ2-1	many	TRBV12-3/TRBV12-4	CASSRKGGDEQFF
TRBJ1-5	few	TRBV19	CASRRHGINQPQHF
TRBJ2-5	many	TRBV6-2/TRBV6-3	CASSYTPGHRRVTQYF
TRBJ2-3	few	TRBV7-2	CASSEDDRGRWTDTQYF
TRBJ2-3	few	TRBV5-1	CASSRGASGGGSDTQYF
TRBJ2-2	few	TRBV20-1	CSARDWGDTGELFF
TRBJ2-7	.	TRBV12-3/TRBV12-4	CASSQDGVSYEQYF
TRBJ2-5	many	TRBV6-6	CASSYLVTSGEQETQYF
TRBJ2-7	.	TRBV6-2/TRBV6-3	CASSKAYEQYF
TRBJ1-2	many	TRBV7-2	CASSLAQYYGYTF
TRBJ2-5	many	TRBV7-2	CASSLAPYTQETQYF
TRBJ1-5	.	TRBV7-2	CASSFDRGSDQPQHF
TRBJ2-3	many	TRBV20-1	CSASDSSTDTQYF
TRBJ2-2	.	TRBV12-3/TRBV12-4	CASTTGTSGGELFF
TRBJ1-6	few	TRBV12-3/TRBV12-4	CASSFSGLGSYNSPLHF
TRBJ1-1	.	TRBV5-1	CASSPLPGGYTEAFF
TRBJ1-5	.	TRBV30	CAWSLQGSGLYSNQPQHF